Following are 22 T cell receptor beta chains from one sample sequenced in a study of OX40 agonist ivuxolimab in advanced cancers. TCRdb's table, derived via immunoSEQ multiplex PCR, lists solely in-frame clones and lacks some. This repertoire shows 83,000 or so clones, around 85% found once; its top ten account for 7.3%. This specimen consisted of CD4+ or CD8+ T cells sorted from blood, obtained in a trial of the OX40 agonist ivuxolimab. Every receptor here comes from an adult with an advanced solid tumor such as melanoma, head and neck, liver or kidney cancer.

The gene calls are TRBV5-1 and TRBJ1-1; the match to TRBD1 covers 7 bases. Germline lookup yields CDR1 SGHRS and CDR2 YFSETQ. The CDR3 covers 13 residues. With 0 bases clipped from V and 7 bases from J, the junction kept 3 bases outside the gene matches. DNA of the CDR3: TGCGCCAGCAGCTTGGTAGACAGGGATGAAGCTTTCTTT. Translated, it gives CASSLVDRDEAFF.

The chain recombines TRBV7-9 with TRBJ2-1; TRBD2 aligns across 16 bases. This CDR3 contains 18 residues. J was trimmed by 6 bases and V by 5 bases; bases with no gene match: 10. CDR1 and CDR2 from the germline V gene are SEHNR and FQNEAQ (reference sequence). The CDR3 DNA reads as TGTGCCAGCAGCCCCCCGGGACTAGCGGGGGGGCGAGGCAATGAGCAGTTCTTC. Protein product: CASSPPGLAGGRGNEQFF.

The J gene is TRBJ1-1, the V gene TRBV6-6, with 10 nucleotides matching TRBD1. The CDR3 is 14 residues long. J was trimmed by 1 base and V by 6 bases; bases with no gene match: 2. CDR1 is MNHNY, CDR2 SVGAGI, per germline (reference sequence). The CDR3 coding sequence is TGTGCCAGCAGCCGACAGGGGGCGAACACTGAAGCTTTCTTT. Its protein product is CASSRQGANTEAFF.

The chain couples TRBV6-5 to TRBJ2-2, with TRBD2 identical over 9 bases. V shed 8 bases, J shed 4 bases, and the junction held 8 bases outside the gene matches. Germline assignment: CDR1 MNHEY and CDR2 SVGAGI. The CDR3 sequence is 15 residues long. The chain's CDR3 is CASRSGGLRTGELFF. As DNA, the CDR3 is TGTGCCAGCCGGAGCGGGGGGTTGCGCACCGGGGAGCTGTTTTTT.

The chain joins TRBV6-1 to TRBJ1-5; TRBD1 matches 8 bases. Germline trimming cut 8 bases from V and 2 bases from J; bases unmatched to any gene: 5. CDR3 length equals 14 residues. Germline V gene lookup returns CDR1 MNHNS and CDR2 SASEGT. CDR3 bases: TGTGCCAGCTTGGACAGGGTAGGCAATCAGCCCCAGCATTTT. Protein product: CASLDRVGNQPQHF.

The chain has TRBV9 and TRBJ1-1, with unresolved D. V lost 0 bases and J lost 2, with 14 bases in between. Germline V CDR1 and CDR2: SGDLS, YYNGEE. This CDR3 is built from 16 residues. CDR3 coding DNA: TGTGCCAGCAGCGTAGGAAGTCGAGGGTTCAACACTGAAGCTTTCTTT. Amino acid sequence: CASSVGSRGFNTEAFF.

V is TRBV19 and J is TRBJ1-4, with 8 nucleotides matching TRBD1. J was trimmed by 1 base and V by 6 bases; bases with no gene match: 1. The germline V gene encodes CDR1 LNHDA and CDR2 SQIVND (reference sequence). This CDR3 is built from 14 residues. In nucleotides, the CDR3 is TGTGCCAGTAGGGACAGGGTAACTAATGAAAAACTGTTTTTT. Translated, it gives CASRDRVTNEKLFF.

The rearrangement joins TRBV19 to TRBJ2-1, with 8 bases fitting TRBD2. The V and J ends lost 4 bases and 7 bases, in that order; junction bases with no gene match: 9. The CDR3 extends over 15 amino acids. The germline CDR1 and CDR2 sequences are LNHDA and SQIVND (reference sequence). CDR3 coding DNA: TGTGCCAGTAGTAACGGACTAGCACCGTATAATGAGCAGTTCTTC. This translates into CASSNGLAPYNEQFF.

V and J are TRBV19 and TRBJ1-1; 8 nucleotides agree with TRBD1. The CDR3 length is 14 residues. After removal of 6 bases from V and 4 bases from J, the junction contained 7 bases not matched to a gene. CDR1 and CDR2 (germline): LNHDA, SQIVND (reference sequence). The CDR3 spells CASRLTGGGTEAFF. In DNA form, the CDR3 reads TGTGCCAGTAGGCTCACAGGGGGAGGCACTGAAGCTTTCTTT.

The chain has TRBV11-3 and TRBJ1-1; 8 bases fit TRBD1. Losses at the gene ends were 4 bases for V and 4 bases for J; bases not matched to a gene: 5. CDR1 SGHNT and CDR2 YENEEA come from the germline V gene. This CDR3 is built from 14 residues. The CDR3 loop reads CASSSAGQVTEAFF. CDR3 bases: TGTGCCAGCAGCTCAGCGGGACAGGTCACTGAAGCTTTCTTT.

The chain combines TRBV7-8 with TRBJ1-1, with 7 bases matching TRBD1. J was trimmed by 8 bases and V by 5 bases; bases with no gene match: 5. This CDR3 is built from 12 residues. CDR1 and CDR2 from the germline V gene are SGHVS and FQNEAQ. The CDR3: CASSLDRAEAFF. CDR3 in DNA: TGTGCCAGCAGCCTAGACAGGGCGGAAGCTTTCTTT.

This clone was observed once. V and J are TRBV30 and TRBJ2-7; 9 bases are a match to TRBD1. The V and J ends lost 4 bases and 2 bases, in that order; junction bases with no gene match: 3. The CDR3 spans 13 residues. Looked up from germline, CDR1 is GTSNPN and CDR2 is SVGIG (reference sequence). In DNA, the CDR3 is TGTGCCTGGACGGGACAGGGTCCCTACGAGCAGTACTTC. Its protein product is CAWTGQGPYEQYF.

A single count supports this clone. The DNA of the CDR3 is TGTGCCAGCAGCCCAGGTAGTCCCTTTAGCAATCAGCCCCAGCATTTT. Translated, it gives CASSPGSPFSNQPQHF. J is TRBJ1-5 and V is TRBV5-8; no clear D. Trimming cost V 4 bases and J 0 bases, with 14 bases left between them. This CDR3 has 16 amino acids. Germline values: CDR1 SGHTS, CDR2 YDEGEE.

Only one count was recorded for this clone. This chain links TRBV4-1 with TRBJ2-5; D is possibly TRBD1 (6 bases). CDR1 and CDR2 (germline): MGHRA, YSYEKL. V shed 1 base and J shed 5 bases, with 20 bases lying between them. CDR3 size: 17 residues. CDR3 nucleotides: TGCGCCAGCAGCCAAGGAGGGGGTAGGGTGGTAATTGAGACCCAGTACTTC. Translating gives CASSQGGGRVVIETQYF.

The chain has TRBV9 and TRBJ2-1, with D tentatively TRBD1 (5 bases). V was cut by 0 bases and J by 10 bases, with 14 bases left in between. CDR1 is SGDLS and CDR2 is YYNGEE in the germline V gene. The CDR3 is 14 residues long. The CDR3: CASSVGGARSEQFF. The CDR3 DNA reads TGTGCCAGCAGCGTAGGGGGCGCTAGGTCGGAGCAGTTCTTC.

The rearrangement links TRBV7-9 to TRBJ2-2; weak D call: TRBD1 (5 bases). Germline-derived CDR1 and CDR2 are SEHNR and FQNEAQ (reference sequence). Trimming left V 2 bases short and J 0 bases short, with 13 bases between. The CDR3 has 17 amino acids. CDR3 nucleotide sequence: TGTGCCAGCAGCTTAAATAGGGAAGGGGCGAACACCGGGGAGCTGTTTTTT. This encodes CASSLNREGANTGELFF.

The V and J genes are TRBV15 and TRBJ1-1; a possible D gene is TRBD1 (6 bases). The CDR3 length is 15 residues. V dropped 1 base and J dropped 3 bases, with 12 bases sitting between them. The germline V gene has CDR1 LNHNV and CDR2 YYDKDF (reference sequence). The CDR3 here is CATSRVTGFYTEAFF. The CDR3 bases are TGTGCCACCAGCAGAGTAACAGGGTTTTACACTGAAGCTTTCTTT.

The chain uses TRBV11-2 and TRBJ2-1; TRBD2 matches at 7 bases. The germline V gene encodes CDR1 SGHAT and CDR2 FQNNGV. V was clipped by 1 base and J by 7 bases; unmatched bases: 1. This CDR3 has 13 residues. The DNA for the CDR3 is TGTGCCAGCAGCTTAGGACTAGCAAATGAGCAGTTCTTC. Translation gives CASSLGLANEQFF.

The rearrangement uses TRBV7-3 and TRBJ2-2; tentative D call: TRBD2 (7 bases). The V gene's germline CDR1 is SGHTA and CDR2 FQGTGA. The germline V and J ends were trimmed by 4 bases and 6 bases, with 9 bases remaining between them. The CDR3 totals 13 residues. The CDR3 is CASSWEGAGELFF. Written as DNA, the CDR3 is TGTGCCAGCAGCTGGGAGGGGGCCGGGGAGCTGTTTTTT.

V usage is TRBV30 and J usage is TRBJ1-1, with D tentatively TRBD1 (5 bases). Per the germline V gene, CDR1 is GTSNPN and CDR2 is SVGIG (reference sequence). V was trimmed by 2 bases and J by 5 bases, leaving 12 bases between them. The CDR3 sequence is 13 residues long. Written as DNA, the CDR3 is TGTGCCTGGAGTTGGGACCGTCGGACTGAAGCTTTCTTT. It codes for CAWSWDRRTEAFF.

The chain links TRBV18 to TRBJ2-1, with D possibly TRBD1 on 6 matching bases. V was clipped by 5 bases and J by 2 bases, with 7 bases between them. Germline V CDR1 and CDR2: KGHSH, LQKENI. The CDR3 spans 13 residues. The CDR3 sequence is CASSRDTYNEQFF. In nucleotides, the CDR3 is TGTGCCAGCTCAAGGGACACCTACAATGAGCAGTTCTTC. Full variable domain (missing parts from reference TRBV18 and TRBJ2-1): NAGVMQNPRHLVRRRGQEARLRCSPMKGHSHVYWYRQLPEEGLKFMVYLQKENIIDESGMPKERFSAEFPKEGPSILRIQQVVRGDSAAYFCASSRDTYNEQFFGPGTRLTVL.

The rearrangement joins TRBV6-5 to TRBJ2-7; tentatively, D is TRBD1 (5 bases). CDR3 length equals 15 residues. Trimming pared 3 bases from V and 7 bases from J, leaving 19 bases between. Per the germline V gene, CDR1 is MNHEY and CDR2 is SVGAGI. The CDR3 bases are TGTGCCAGCAGTTATAATCCCAGGGTCCTAGGAGAGCAGTACTTC. It specifies CASSYNPRVLGEQYF.